These 30 T cell receptor beta chains were sequenced from one sample in a study of OX40 agonist ivuxolimab in advanced cancers. Libraries were prepared by immunoSEQ multiplex PCR; TCRdb keeps only in-frame clonotypes and omits some of them. The table has tens of thousands of clones, around 93% seen once; the top ten hold 4% to 5%. Here the sequenced sample was CD4+ or CD8+ T cells sorted from blood, taken in a trial of the OX40 agonist ivuxolimab. These receptors were obtained from an adult with an advanced solid tumor such as melanoma, head and neck, liver or kidney cancer.

The chain employs TRBV6-1 and TRBJ1-4; a possible D gene is TRBD1 (5 bases). Trimming took off 8 bases at V and 10 bases at J, with 17 bases between the two ends. The germline CDR1 and CDR2 sequences are MNHNS and SASEGT. CDR3 length: 13 amino acids. DNA of the CDR3: TGTGCCAGCGCAGGGACTGCCGGGGGAAAACTGTTTTTT. Protein: CASAGTAGGKLFF.

This clone occurred a few times. The rearrangement links TRBV27 to TRBJ1-2, with D perhaps matching TRBD1 (6 bases). The CDR3 extends over 16 amino acids. CDR1 and CDR2 (germline): MNHEY, SMNVEV (reference sequence). Trimming took 1 base from V and 7 from J, leaving 19 bases between them. In DNA form, the CDR3 reads TGTGCCAGCAGTTTATTGAGGGGGGAGGGCTCGGGTGGCTACACCTTC. Its protein is CASSLLRGEGSGGYTF.

The gene calls are TRBV6-6 and TRBJ2-4; a weak D match, TRBD1 (5 bases). Per the germline V gene, CDR1 is MNHNY and CDR2 is SVGAGI (reference sequence). The CDR3 totals 14 residues. V was clipped by 7 bases and J by 2 bases, with 12 bases between them. CDR3 sequence (DNA): TGTGCCAGCACCCTTACAGGACCCAAAAACATTCAGTACTTC. Its translation: CASTLTGPKNIQYF.

The chain employs TRBV19 and TRBJ1-5; the D gene is possibly TRBD1 (5 bases). The CDR3 extends over 15 amino acids. In germline, CDR1 is LNHDA, CDR2 SQIVND (reference sequence). V was clipped by 5 bases and J by 3 bases, with 14 bases between them. The CDR3 bases are TGTGCCAGTAGTTGGTCGACAGACCCCAATCAGCCCCAGCATTTT. Translation: CASSWSTDPNQPQHF.

The chain links TRBV5-1 to TRBJ2-3; no clear D gene. The CDR3 is 15 amino acids. Germline CDR1 reads SGHRS; CDR2 reads YFSETQ. The germline V and J ends were trimmed by 3 bases and 0 bases, with 11 bases remaining between them. CDR3 in amino acids: CASSSYHPSTDTQYF. In DNA, the CDR3 is TGCGCCAGCAGCTCGTACCACCCGAGCACAGATACGCAGTATTTT.

This clone was seen only a few times. The rearrangement uses TRBV4-1 and TRBJ1-1, with a possible D match to TRBD1 (5 bases). The CDR3 runs to 15 residues. CDR1 MGHRA and CDR2 YSYEKL come from the germline V gene. Trimming took off 0 bases at V and 3 bases at J, with 11 bases between the two ends. The CDR3 coding sequence is TGCGCCAGCAGCCAAGATTCATGGGGGGACACTGAAGCTTTCTTT. Its translation is CASSQDSWGDTEAFF.

The genes are TRBV27 and TRBJ1-3, with TRBD1 as a possible D gene (5 bases). There are 16 residues in the CDR3. V was clipped by 6 bases and J by 0 bases, with 15 bases between them. The germline gives CDR1 MNHEY, CDR2 SMNVEV (reference sequence). The CDR3: CASRSGTAHSGNTIYF. Here the CDR3 DNA reads TGTGCCAGCAGATCCGGGACCGCACACTCTGGAAACACCATATATTTT.

This chain links TRBV4-1 with TRBJ2-1, with 8 positions matching TRBD2. V shed 4 bases and J 3 bases; nucleotides not matched to a gene: 5. Per the germline V gene, CDR1 is MGHRA and CDR2 is YSYEKL. The CDR3 spans 15 residues. DNA for the CDR3: TGCGCCAGCAGCCCTCTAGCGGGCTACTACAATGAGCAGTTCTTC. Its protein is CASSPLAGYYNEQFF.

The V and J genes are TRBV28 and TRBJ2-7; D remains unclear. The V gene's germline CDR1 is MDHEN and CDR2 SYDVKM. This CDR3 is 11 amino acids long. Trimming removed 4 bases from V and 3 bases from J, with 4 bases in between. CDR3 in amino acids: CASSWYYEQYF. CDR3 bases: TGTGCCAGCAGTTGGTACTACGAGCAGTACTTC.

The rearrangement joins TRBV19 to TRBJ2-1, with 12 bases fitting TRBD2. The CDR3 extends over 15 amino acids. The V gene's germline CDR1 is LNHDA and CDR2 SQIVND (reference sequence). The V and J ends lost 3 bases and 9 bases, in that order; junction bases with no gene match: 6. CDR3 sequence (DNA): TGTGCCAGTAGTATTCGACTAGCGGGAGAGGTTGAGCAGTTCTTC. Residues: CASSIRLAGEVEQFF.

V usage is TRBV9 and J usage is TRBJ2-3, with TRBD2 as a possible D gene (7 bases). CDR3 length: 17 residues. The germline V gene has CDR1 SGDLS and CDR2 YYNGEE. Deletions cut 6 bases from V and 3 bases from J, with 23 bases between. The CDR3 protein is CASTLWDGGGGTDTQYF. CDR3 in DNA: TGTGCCAGCACCCTCTGGGACGGAGGGGGGGGAACAGATACGCAGTATTTT.

The gene calls are TRBV9 and TRBJ2-2, with 9 bases lining up with TRBD2. The CDR3 consists of 15 residues. Trimming at V came to 2 bases and at J to 6 bases, leaving 5 bases not matched to a gene. Per germline, CDR1 SGDLS and CDR2 YYNGEE. The CDR3 reads CASSVRTSAAGELFF. The DNA of the CDR3 is TGTGCCAGCAGCGTCAGGACTAGCGCTGCCGGGGAGCTGTTTTTT.

The CDR3 sequence is CASSLVVWGSLNTEAFF. CDR3 in DNA: TGTGCCAGCAGCTTAGTAGTTTGGGGGTCGTTGAACACTGAAGCTTTCTTT. V gene TRBV7-8 combines with J gene TRBJ1-1, with D possibly TRBD1 on 5 matching bases. The V end was cut by 1 base, the J end by 0 bases, with 15 bases between. Germline V gene sequence: CDR1 SGHVS, CDR2 FQNEAQ. This CDR3 has 17 amino acids.

The V gene is TRBV28, the J gene TRBJ1-2, with D possibly being TRBD1 (5 bases). CDR3 length: 15 residues. The V gene lost 0 bases and the J gene lost 8 bases, with 16 bases spanning the gap. Germline V gene lookup returns CDR1 MDHEN and CDR2 SYDVKM. The CDR3 protein is CASSLWGVSLGGYTF. As DNA, the CDR3 is TGTGCCAGCAGTTTATGGGGGGTATCCTTAGGCGGCTACACCTTC.

The count of this clone is one. This chain uses TRBV27 with TRBJ2-5; D may be TRBD2 (6 bases). The CDR3 totals 16 residues. Trimming cost V 4 bases and J 5 bases, with 20 bases left between them. Germline V gene sequence: CDR1 MNHEY, CDR2 SMNVEV (reference sequence). DNA for the CDR3: TGTGCCAGCAGTTCCTCCCGTGGGGGGTCGGGTGAGACCCAGTACTTC. Its translation is CASSSSRGGSGETQYF.

About this clone itself: Its ends do not fully match the called genes, so a read error is possible. CDR3 in amino acids: CASSLAGGVDTQYF. The CDR3 region has the DNA TGTGCCAGCAGCCTAGCGGGGGGGGTGGATACGCAGTATTTT. The rearrangement links TRBV7-2 to TRBJ2-3, with 12 positions matching TRBD2. The CDR3 is 14 residues long. Germline CDR1 and CDR2: SGHTA and FQGNSA.

This chain joins TRBV9 and TRBJ1-1; TRBD1 matches at 8 bases. Germline V gene data show CDR1 as SGDLS and CDR2 as YYNGEE. This CDR3 comprises 15 residues. Trimming removed 0 bases from V and 1 base from J; junction bases left unmatched: 2. The chain's CDR3 is CASSVGGTGNTEAFF. CDR3 bases: TGTGCCAGCAGCGTAGGAGGGACAGGGAACACTGAAGCTTTCTTT.

This chain links TRBV10-1 with TRBJ1-6; D might be TRBD1 (5 bases). The germline CDR1 and CDR2 sequences are WNHNN and SYGVQD (reference sequence). CDR3 length: 15 residues. The V gene lost 0 bases and the J gene lost 7 bases, with 10 bases spanning the gap. CDR3 bases: TGCGCCAGCAGTGAGTCGGGGCAGGGAAATTCACCCCTCCACTTT. This gives the protein CASSESGQGNSPLHF.

The chain has TRBV4-1 and TRBJ2-7, with D possibly matching TRBD1 (6 bases). The CDR3 has 15 residues. Trimming removed 1 base from V and 1 base from J, with 11 bases in between. CDR1 MGHRA and CDR2 YSYEKL come from the germline V gene. The CDR3 sequence is CASSQGRGGSYEQYF. DNA for the CDR3: TGCGCCAGCAGCCAAGGTCGAGGGGGTTCCTACGAGCAGTACTTC.

This chain links TRBV11-3 with TRBJ2-2; tentative D call: TRBD1 (6 bases). Per the germline V gene, CDR1 is SGHNT and CDR2 is YENEEA. Trimming pared 5 bases from V and 4 bases from J, leaving 11 bases between. The CDR3 is 14 residues long. The CDR3 loop reads CASSPQGTTGELFF. The CDR3 DNA sequence: TGTGCCAGCAGCCCACAGGGTACCACCGGGGAGCTGTTTTTT.

This clone was picked up one time. The J gene is TRBJ2-7, the V gene TRBV4-2; D is possibly TRBD2 (6 bases). CDR3 size: 15 residues. V lost 1 base to trimming and J lost 1 base, with 11 bases between them. Germline CDR1 and CDR2: LGHNA and YNFKEQ. CDR3 sequence (DNA): TGTGCCAGCAGCCAAGTTCGGGACTCATCCTACGAGCAGTACTTC. It translates to CASSQVRDSSYEQYF.

V usage is TRBV4-1 and J usage is TRBJ1-6; D gene unclear. The CDR3 runs to 13 residues. The V gene lost 0 bases and the J gene lost 9 bases, with 6 bases spanning the gap. CDR1 is MGHRA, CDR2 YSYEKL, per germline. CDR3 coding DNA: TGCGCCAGCAGCCAAGATAAAGCTTCACCCCTCCACTTT. It is translated as CASSQDKASPLHF.

V is TRBV5-4 and J is TRBJ1-1; D not resolved. Germline V gene sequence: CDR1 SGHNT, CDR2 YYREEE (reference sequence). This CDR3 has 12 residues. V shed 3 bases and J shed 4 bases, with 7 bases lying between them. The chain's CDR3 is CASSWGTTEAFF. The CDR3 nucleotides are TGTGCCAGCAGCTGGGGAACCACTGAAGCTTTCTTT.

Here the CDR3 reads CASSRGLAGGHNEQFF. CDR3 sequence (DNA): TGCGCCAGCAGCCGCGGTCTGGCGGGGGGTCACAATGAGCAGTTCTTC. J is TRBJ2-1 and V is TRBV4-1; 8 bases match TRBD2. CDR1 MGHRA and CDR2 YSYEKL come from the germline V gene. J gave up 5 bases and V 4 bases, and 10 bases lay outside the gene matches. The CDR3 loop spans 16 amino acids.

The CDR3 coding sequence is TGTGCCAGCAGCTTAGGTACAGGGGATGGCTACACCTTC. Its protein is CASSLGTGDGYTF. V and J are TRBV7-9 and TRBJ1-2; 7 nucleotides line up with TRBD1. The CDR3 is 13 residues long. V dropped 1 base and J dropped 6; count of bases not matched to a gene: 2. CDR1 and CDR2 (germline): SEHNR, FQNEAQ (reference sequence).

CDR3 nucleotides: TGTGCCAGCAGCTTAGACGGCACCTACGAGCAGTACTTC. It codes for CASSLDGTYEQYF. This rearrangement joins TRBV7-6 to TRBJ2-7; no firm D call. V was cut by 1 base and J by 2 bases, with 6 bases left in between. Looked up from germline, CDR1 is SGHVS and CDR2 is FNYEAQ. This CDR3 is 13 amino acids long.

DNA of the CDR3: TGTGCCAGCAGCCAAGTCGGGGGAGGGCGGGTGACCCAGTACTTC. It translates to CASSQVGGGRVTQYF. The genes are TRBV14 and TRBJ2-5; 7 bases align to TRBD2. The length of the CDR3 is 15 residues. Germline V gives CDR1 SGHDN, CDR2 FVKESK. V lost 1 base and J lost 7; bases outside the gene matches: 9.

This clone was counted a single time. J is TRBJ2-5 and V is TRBV2; the D call may be TRBD1 or TRBD2 (5 bases each). From germline, CDR1 is SNHLY and CDR2 FYNNEI. CDR3 size: 15 residues. The V and J ends lost 8 bases and 3 bases respectively, with 19 bases between them. The CDR3 spells CASLARGEGKETQYF. The CDR3 DNA is TGTGCCAGCCTAGCCCGGGGAGAGGGGAAAGAGACCCAGTACTTC. Drawing the rest from reference TRBV2 and TRBJ2-5, the complete variable domain is EPEVTQTPSHQVTQMGQEVILRCVPISNHLYFYWYRQILGQKVEFLVSFYNNEISEKSEIFDDQFSVERPDGSNFTLKIRSTKLEDSAMYFCASLARGEGKETQYFGPGTRLLVL.

J is TRBJ2-1 and V is TRBV27; weak D call: TRBD2 (6 bases). CDR3 size: 13 residues. Trimming took off 5 bases at V and 7 bases at J, with 12 bases between the two ends. Germline V gives CDR1 MNHEY, CDR2 SMNVEV (reference sequence). The DNA of the CDR3 is TGTGCCAGCAGTATGGGACTCGTGAATGAGCAGTTCTTC. It yields the protein CASSMGLVNEQFF.

The V gene is TRBV9, the J gene TRBJ2-6; D not resolved. Germline values: CDR1 SGDLS, CDR2 YYNGEE. Deletions cut 7 bases from V and 4 bases from J, with 9 bases between. This CDR3 is built from 13 residues. The DNA for the CDR3 is TGTGCCAGCTGGTCGCTAGGGGCCAACGTCCTGACTTTC. It encodes CASWSLGANVLTF.